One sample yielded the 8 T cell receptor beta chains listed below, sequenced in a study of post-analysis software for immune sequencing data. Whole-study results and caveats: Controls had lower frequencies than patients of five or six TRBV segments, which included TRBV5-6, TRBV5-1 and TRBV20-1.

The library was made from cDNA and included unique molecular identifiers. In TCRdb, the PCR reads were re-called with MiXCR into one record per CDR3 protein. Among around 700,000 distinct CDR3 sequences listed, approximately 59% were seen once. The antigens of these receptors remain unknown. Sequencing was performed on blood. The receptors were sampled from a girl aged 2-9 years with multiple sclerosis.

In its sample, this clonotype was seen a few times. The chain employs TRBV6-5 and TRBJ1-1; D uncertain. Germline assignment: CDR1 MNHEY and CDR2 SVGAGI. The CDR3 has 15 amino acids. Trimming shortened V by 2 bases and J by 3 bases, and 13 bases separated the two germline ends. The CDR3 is CASSYNVVGYTEAFF. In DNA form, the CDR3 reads TGTGCCAGCAGTTACAACGTGGTGGGGTACACTGAAGCTTTCTTT.

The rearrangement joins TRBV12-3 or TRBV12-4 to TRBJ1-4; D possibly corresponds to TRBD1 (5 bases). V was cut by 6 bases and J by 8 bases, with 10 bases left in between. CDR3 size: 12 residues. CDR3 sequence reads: CASRGDGEKLFF. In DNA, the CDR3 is TGTGCCAGCAGGGGGGACGGGGAAAAACTGTTTTTT.

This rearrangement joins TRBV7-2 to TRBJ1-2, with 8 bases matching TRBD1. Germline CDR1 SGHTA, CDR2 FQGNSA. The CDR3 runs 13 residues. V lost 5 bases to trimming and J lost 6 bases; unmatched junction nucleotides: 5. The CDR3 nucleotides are TGTGCCAGCAGCCGGGGACAGGAGAATGGCTACACCTTC. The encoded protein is CASSRGQENGYTF.

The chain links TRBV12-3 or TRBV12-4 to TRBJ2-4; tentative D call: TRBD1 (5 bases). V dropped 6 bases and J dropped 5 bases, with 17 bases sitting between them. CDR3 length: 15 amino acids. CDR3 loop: CASSSHWTPQNIQYF. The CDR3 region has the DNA TGTGCCAGCAGCTCTCATTGGACACCTCAAAACATTCAGTACTTC.

DNA of the CDR3: TGCAGTGCCAACCGGCAGGGTGATAATGGCTACACCTTC. Protein product: CSANRQGDNGYTF. The genes are TRBV20-1 and TRBJ1-2; tentative D call: TRBD1 (5 bases). The CDR3 totals 13 residues. V was cut by 6 bases and J by 6 bases, with 17 bases left in between. Per germline, CDR1 DFQATT and CDR2 SNEGSKA (reference sequence).

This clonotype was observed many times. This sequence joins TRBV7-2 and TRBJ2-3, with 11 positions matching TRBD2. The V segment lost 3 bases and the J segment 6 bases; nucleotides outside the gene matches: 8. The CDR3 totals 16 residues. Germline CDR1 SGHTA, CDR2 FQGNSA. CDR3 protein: CASSFSGGGQRDTQYF. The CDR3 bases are TGTGCCAGCAGCTTTAGCGGGGGGGGACAAAGGGATACGCAGTATTTT.

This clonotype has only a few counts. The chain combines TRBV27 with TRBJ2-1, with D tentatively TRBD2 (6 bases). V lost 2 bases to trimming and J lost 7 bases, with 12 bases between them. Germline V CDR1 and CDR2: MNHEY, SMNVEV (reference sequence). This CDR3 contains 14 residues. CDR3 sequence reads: CASSLLGAGNEQFF. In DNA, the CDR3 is TGTGCCAGCAGTTTACTAGGGGCGGGGAATGAGCAGTTCTTC.

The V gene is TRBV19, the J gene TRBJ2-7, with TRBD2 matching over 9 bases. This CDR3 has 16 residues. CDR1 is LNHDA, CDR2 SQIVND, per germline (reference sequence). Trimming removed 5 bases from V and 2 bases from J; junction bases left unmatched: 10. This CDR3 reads CASSSAGGRAPYEQYF. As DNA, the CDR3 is TGTGCCAGTAGTTCCGCCGGCGGGAGGGCCCCCTACGAGCAGTACTTC.